Listed below are T cell receptor beta chains from one sample, sequenced in a study of OX40 agonist ivuxolimab in advanced cancers. Clones were read by immunoSEQ multiplex PCR, and TCRdb kept only the in-frame ones, dropping some. This sample yields 62,000 or so clones, of which approximately 86% are seen a single time; around 2% belongs to the top ten. Here the sequenced sample was CD4+ or CD8+ T cells sorted from blood, taken in a trial of the OX40 agonist ivuxolimab. These TCRs come from an adult with an advanced solid tumor such as melanoma, head and neck, liver or kidney cancer. CDR3s include the opening cysteine and the closing phenylalanine or tryptophan. A D gene is named only where the DNA matches it firmly. A clone size is listed for some rows: how often the clone was seen (once, few, many), or a class if it is expanded.

V gene: TRBV7-9; D gene: -; clone size: -; J gene: TRBJ2-3; CDR3 DNA: TGTGCCAGCAGCCTTGAGGGCAGGGGCACAGATACGCAGTATTTT; CDR3 protein: CASSLEGRGTDTQYF
V gene: TRBV4-2; D gene: -; clone size: -; J gene: TRBJ1-1; CDR3 DNA: TGTGCCAGCAGCCCGGCGGACAGTTTTCTCATGAGGATGAACACTGAAGCTTTCTTT; CDR3 protein: CASSPADSFLMRMNTEAFF
V gene: TRBV10-2; D gene: -; clone size: -; J gene: TRBJ1-1; CDR3 DNA: TGCGCCAGCAGAGAAGTTTTGAACACTGAAGCTTTCTTT; CDR3 protein: CASREVLNTEAFF
V gene: TRBV11-3; D gene: -; clone size: -; J gene: TRBJ1-6; CDR3 DNA: TGTGCCAGCAGCCTAGGGACCGGAACGAGTTCACCCCTCCACTTT; CDR3 protein: CASSLGTGTSSPLHF
V gene: TRBV6-5; D gene: -; clone size: -; J gene: TRBJ1-2; CDR3 DNA: TGTGCCAGCAGTTATGACGCTAACTATGGCTACACCTTC; CDR3 protein: CASSYDANYGYTF
V gene: TRBV2; D gene: TRBD1; clone size: -; J gene: TRBJ1-5; CDR3 DNA: TGTGCCAGCAACACTGCCAGGGGGCAGAATCAGCCCCAGCATTTT; CDR3 protein: CASNTARGQNQPQHF
V gene: TRBV28; D gene: -; clone size: -; J gene: TRBJ1-3; CDR3 DNA: TGTGCCAGCAGCCCCCCTACAGGGAGCTCTGGAAACACCATATATTTT; CDR3 protein: CASSPPTGSSGNTIYF
V gene: TRBV14; D gene: -; clone size: -; J gene: TRBJ1-1; CDR3 DNA: TGTGCCAGCAGCCTATTCCTACCCGACCGATTGAACACTGAAGCTTTCTTT; CDR3 protein: CASSLFLPDRLNTEAFF
V gene: TRBV5-1; D gene: -; clone size: -; J gene: TRBJ1-6; CDR3 DNA: TGCGCCAGCAGCTCGGGGGATGTGGGTTCACCCCTCCACTTT; CDR3 protein: CASSSGDVGSPLHF
V gene: TRBV27; D gene: TRBD1; clone size: -; J gene: TRBJ1-1; CDR3 DNA: TGTGCCAGCAGTACCTCCGGGACAGGGGGGACTGAAGCTTTCTTT; CDR3 protein: CASSTSGTGGTEAFF
V gene: TRBV19; D gene: -; clone size: -; J gene: TRBJ1-2; CDR3 DNA: TGTGCCAGTAGTATAGAAGGGGACTCTTCGTGGAGCTACACCTTC; CDR3 protein: CASSIEGDSSWSYTF
V gene: TRBV10-3; D gene: -; clone size: few; J gene: TRBJ2-1; CDR3 DNA: TGTGCCATCAGGGGACTTGACAATGAGCAGTTCTTC; CDR3 protein: CAIRGLDNEQFF
V gene: TRBV28; D gene: -; clone size: -; J gene: TRBJ2-2; CDR3 DNA: TGTGCCAGCCTCATGGGGAACACCGGGGAGCTGTTTTTT; CDR3 protein: CASLMGNTGELFF